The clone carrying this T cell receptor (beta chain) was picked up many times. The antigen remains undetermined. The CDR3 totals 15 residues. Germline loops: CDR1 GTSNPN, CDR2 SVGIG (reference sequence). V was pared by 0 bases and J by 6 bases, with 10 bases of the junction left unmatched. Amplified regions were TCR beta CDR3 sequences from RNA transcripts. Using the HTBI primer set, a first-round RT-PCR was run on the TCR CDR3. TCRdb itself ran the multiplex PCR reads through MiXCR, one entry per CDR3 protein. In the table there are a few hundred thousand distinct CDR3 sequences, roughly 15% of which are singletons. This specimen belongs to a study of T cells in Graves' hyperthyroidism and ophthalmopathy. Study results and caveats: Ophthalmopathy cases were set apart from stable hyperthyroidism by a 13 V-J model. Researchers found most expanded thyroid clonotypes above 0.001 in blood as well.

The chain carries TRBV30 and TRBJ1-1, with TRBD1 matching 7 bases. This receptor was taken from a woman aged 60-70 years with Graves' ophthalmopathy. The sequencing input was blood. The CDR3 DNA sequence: TGTGCCTGGAGTGTTGTACGACAGGGAACCCCTGAAGCTTTCTTT. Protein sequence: CAWSVVRQGTPEAFF.